The next 15 T cell receptor beta chains were all read from a single sample in a study of cytomegalovirus exposure and HLA in healthy donors. The primer mix had 60 Vbeta and 13 Jbeta primers. TCRdb's copy holds only in-frame clones and misses some; the assay was immunoSEQ multiplex PCR. This table has 210,000 or so clones, approximately 79% appearing once. Specimen: PBMCs. All receptors come from a man younger than 30 in good health and CMV-seronegative.

V and J are TRBV6-6 and TRBJ1-1; no clear D gene. The V gene lost 1 base and the J gene lost 0 bases, with 12 bases spanning the gap. Germline V lookup: CDR1 MNHNY, CDR2 SVGAGI (reference sequence). The CDR3 has 16 residues. CDR3 DNA sequence: TGTGCCAGCAGTTACTTAGGCAGCGGCATGAACACTGAAGCTTTCTTT. Its protein product is CASSYLGSGMNTEAFF.

The chain couples TRBV12-5 to TRBJ2-3; 9 bases map to TRBD1. This CDR3 has 19 residues. The trim removed 4 bases at V and 5 bases at J, leaving 19 bases unmatched. CDR1 is LGHNT and CDR2 is FRNRAP in the germline V gene. CDR3 in amino acids: CASGWTGTGMIGTGDTQYF. The CDR3 nucleotides read TGTGCTAGTGGTTGGACCGGGACAGGGATGATTGGGACGGGAGATACGCAGTATTTT.

The chain employs TRBV28 and TRBJ2-1, with D perhaps matching TRBD2 (6 bases). The V gene lost 4 bases and the J gene lost 14 bases, with 15 bases spanning the gap. Looked up from germline, CDR1 is MDHEN and CDR2 is SYDVKM. CDR3 length: 12 amino acids. CDR3 DNA sequence: TGTGCCAGCAGTTCCCCGGGACTCCGGGAGTTCTTC. This encodes CASSSPGLREFF.

The CDR3 DNA sequence: TGTGCCAGCAGTATTTCCTCAGGAAACCACGAGCAGTACTTC. Translated: CASSISSGNHEQYF. The rearrangement uses TRBV28 and TRBJ2-7; D uncertain. Germline V gene data show CDR1 as MDHEN and CDR2 as SYDVKM. CDR3 length: 14 amino acids. The germline V and J ends were trimmed by 5 bases and 5 bases, with 16 bases remaining between them.

The chain employs TRBV29-1 and TRBJ2-5; 9 bases map to TRBD1. Matching the DNA end better, TRBJ2-7 makes the J call doubtful. This CDR3 is built from 12 residues. CDR1 and CDR2 (germline): SQVTM, ANQGSEA. CDR3: CSVGTGSYEQYF. The CDR3 DNA is TGCAGCGTGGGGACAGGGTCCTACGAGCAGTACTTC.

V gene TRBV5-4 combines with J gene TRBJ2-5, with 16 bases fitting TRBD2. V lost 4 bases to trimming and J lost 2 bases; unmatched junction nucleotides: 5. This CDR3 has 17 residues. From germline, CDR1 is SGHNT and CDR2 YYREEE (reference sequence). CDR3 sequence reads: CASSLGLAGGEQETQYF. Written as DNA, the CDR3 is TGTGCCAGCAGCCTGGGACTAGCGGGGGGGGAACAAGAGACCCAGTACTTC.

The V and J genes are TRBV6-4 and TRBJ1-1; D possibly corresponds to TRBD1 (5 bases). This CDR3 has 15 residues. CDR1 MRHNA and CDR2 SNTAGT come from the germline V gene. V lost 6 bases and J 3 bases, leaving 17 bases between the germline ends. The CDR3 nucleotides read TGTGCCAGCAGCCCAGAGCACAGGAGGGACACTGAAGCTTTCTTT. Its protein product is CASSPEHRRDTEAFF.

This chain joins TRBV27 and TRBJ2-1; 10 nucleotides line up with TRBD1. The junction had 10 bases not matched to a gene; V was cut back by 7 bases and J by 4 bases. The CDR3 loop spans 16 amino acids. Germline CDR1 MNHEY, CDR2 SMNVEV (reference sequence). CDR3 coding DNA: TGTGCCAGCAACCAGAGGGGGACAGGGGCATACAATGAGCAGTTCTTC. Translation gives CASNQRGTGAYNEQFF.

The rearrangement uses TRBV6-1 and TRBJ2-5, with D perhaps TRBD2 (6 bases). Germline V lookup: CDR1 MNHNS, CDR2 SASEGT. V was shortened by 6 bases and J by 5 bases, with 13 bases between the two germline ends. The CDR3 consists of 13 residues. CDR3 nucleotide sequence: TGTGCCAGCAGGCCTTGGGAGGCGGAGACCCAGTACTTC. It encodes CASRPWEAETQYF.

The chain is built from TRBV6-4 and TRBJ2-7; tentatively, D is TRBD1 (6 bases). CDR3 length equals 17 residues. The germline V and J ends were trimmed by 0 bases and 4 bases, with 19 bases remaining between them. Germline CDR1 MRHNA, CDR2 SNTAGT. CDR3 sequence reads: CASSDSTSYRAGYEQYF. The CDR3 DNA reads as TGTGCCAGCAGTGACTCAACGAGTTACAGGGCAGGGTACGAGCAGTACTTC.

V is TRBV7-3 and J is TRBJ1-1; a possible D gene is TRBD1 (6 bases). The CDR3 is made up of 13 amino acids. V lost 5 bases, J lost 1 base, and 8 bases lay in between. Germline CDR1 reads SGHTA; CDR2 reads FQGTGA. CDR3: CASSKDRNTEAFF. The CDR3 DNA reads as TGTGCCAGCAGCAAGGACAGGAACACTGAAGCTTTCTTT.

The chain combines TRBV2 with TRBJ2-5; D might be TRBD1 (5 bases). CDR3 length: 14 residues. Deletions cut 4 bases from V and 2 bases from J, with 11 bases between. Germline-derived CDR1 and CDR2 are SNHLY and FYNNEI. The CDR3 reads CASSAGRAQETQYF. The DNA of the CDR3 is TGTGCCAGCAGTGCCGGCAGGGCGCAAGAGACCCAGTACTTC.

The chain joins TRBV28 to TRBJ1-3; no definite D call. Trimming left V 0 bases short and J 0 bases short, with 6 bases between. Germline CDR1 MDHEN, CDR2 SYDVKM. The CDR3 has 15 amino acids. Written as DNA, the CDR3 is TGTGCCAGCAGTTTATGGGGAGACTCTGGAAACACCATATATTTT. Translation: CASSLWGDSGNTIYF.

This chain's CDR3 is CASSQAGIPYEQYF. CDR3 nucleotide sequence: TGTGCCAGCAGTCAGGCGGGGATCCCCTACGAGCAGTACTTC. The chain uses TRBV6-5 and TRBJ2-7, with D maybe TRBD2 (6 bases). This CDR3 region has 14 residues. The germline V gene encodes CDR1 MNHEY and CDR2 SVGAGI. V lost 5 bases, J lost 2 bases, and 13 bases lay in between.

The rearrangement links TRBV19 to TRBJ1-1; D gene uncertain. The germline CDR1 and CDR2 sequences are LNHDA and SQIVND (reference sequence). Trimming took 5 bases from V and 0 from J, leaving 10 bases between them. This CDR3 has 14 amino acids. DNA for the CDR3: TGTGCCAGTAGTGACTCTCTCGTGAACACTGAAGCTTTCTTT. Amino acids: CASSDSLVNTEAFF.